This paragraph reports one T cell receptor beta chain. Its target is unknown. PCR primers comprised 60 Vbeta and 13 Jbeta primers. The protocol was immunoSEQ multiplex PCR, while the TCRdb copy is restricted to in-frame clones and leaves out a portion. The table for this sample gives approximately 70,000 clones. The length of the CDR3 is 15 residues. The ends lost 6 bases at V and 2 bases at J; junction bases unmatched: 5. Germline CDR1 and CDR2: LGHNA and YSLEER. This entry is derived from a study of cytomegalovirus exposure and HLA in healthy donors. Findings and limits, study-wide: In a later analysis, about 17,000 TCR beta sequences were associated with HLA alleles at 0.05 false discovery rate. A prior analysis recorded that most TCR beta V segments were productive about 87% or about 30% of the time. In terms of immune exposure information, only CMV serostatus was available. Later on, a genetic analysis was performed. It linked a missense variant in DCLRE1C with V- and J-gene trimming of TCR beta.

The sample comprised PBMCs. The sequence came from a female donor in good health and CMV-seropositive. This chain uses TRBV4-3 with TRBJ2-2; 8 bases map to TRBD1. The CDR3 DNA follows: TGCGCCAGCAGTCGACAGGGGATAAACACCGGGGAGCTGTTTTTT. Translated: CASSRQGINTGELFF.